This entry features one TCR beta chain sequence. Its antigen is still unknown. Peripheral blood came from all dose cohorts at three timepoints. The CDR3 is 15 amino acids. Trimming pared 3 bases from V and 3 bases from J, leaving 14 bases between. Germline lookup yields CDR1 SGDLS and CDR2 YYNGEE. These data are taken from a study of OX40 agonist ivuxolimab in advanced cancers. The overall study: Treatment of patients was with ivuxolimab, an agonistic anti-OX40 (CD134) antibody. General study findings and limits: CD4+ T cells averaged fewer expanded clones than CD8+ T cells.

Generated by immunoSEQ multiplex PCR, the TCRdb table keeps only in-frame clones and is missing some. The sample gives approximately 32,000 clones, roughly nine tenths of which show up once; about 35% is in the top ten. The source is an adult with an advanced solid tumor such as melanoma, head and neck, liver or kidney cancer. Sequenced material: CD4+ or CD8+ T cells sorted from blood, taken in a trial of the OX40 agonist ivuxolimab. The V gene is TRBV9, the J gene TRBJ2-3; D is ambiguous. The CDR3 protein is CASSAQAELTDTQYF. For the CDR3, the DNA is TGTGCCAGCAGCGCACAAGCCGAACTTACAGATACGCAGTATTTT.